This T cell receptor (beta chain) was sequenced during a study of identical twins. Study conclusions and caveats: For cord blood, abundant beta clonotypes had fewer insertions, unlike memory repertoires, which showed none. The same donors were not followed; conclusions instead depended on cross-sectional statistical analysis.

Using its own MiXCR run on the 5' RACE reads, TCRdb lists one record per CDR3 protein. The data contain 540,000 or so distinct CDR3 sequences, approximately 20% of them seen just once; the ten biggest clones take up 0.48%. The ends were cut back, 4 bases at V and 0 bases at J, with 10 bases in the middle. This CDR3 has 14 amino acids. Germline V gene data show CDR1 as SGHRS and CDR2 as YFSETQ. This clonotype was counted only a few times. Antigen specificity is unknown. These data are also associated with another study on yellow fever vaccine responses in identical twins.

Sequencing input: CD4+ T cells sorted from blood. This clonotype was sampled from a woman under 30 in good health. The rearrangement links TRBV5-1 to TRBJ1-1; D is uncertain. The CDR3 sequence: CASSLNYMNTEAFF. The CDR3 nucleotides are TGCGCCAGCAGCCTGAACTACATGAACACTGAAGCTTTCTTT.